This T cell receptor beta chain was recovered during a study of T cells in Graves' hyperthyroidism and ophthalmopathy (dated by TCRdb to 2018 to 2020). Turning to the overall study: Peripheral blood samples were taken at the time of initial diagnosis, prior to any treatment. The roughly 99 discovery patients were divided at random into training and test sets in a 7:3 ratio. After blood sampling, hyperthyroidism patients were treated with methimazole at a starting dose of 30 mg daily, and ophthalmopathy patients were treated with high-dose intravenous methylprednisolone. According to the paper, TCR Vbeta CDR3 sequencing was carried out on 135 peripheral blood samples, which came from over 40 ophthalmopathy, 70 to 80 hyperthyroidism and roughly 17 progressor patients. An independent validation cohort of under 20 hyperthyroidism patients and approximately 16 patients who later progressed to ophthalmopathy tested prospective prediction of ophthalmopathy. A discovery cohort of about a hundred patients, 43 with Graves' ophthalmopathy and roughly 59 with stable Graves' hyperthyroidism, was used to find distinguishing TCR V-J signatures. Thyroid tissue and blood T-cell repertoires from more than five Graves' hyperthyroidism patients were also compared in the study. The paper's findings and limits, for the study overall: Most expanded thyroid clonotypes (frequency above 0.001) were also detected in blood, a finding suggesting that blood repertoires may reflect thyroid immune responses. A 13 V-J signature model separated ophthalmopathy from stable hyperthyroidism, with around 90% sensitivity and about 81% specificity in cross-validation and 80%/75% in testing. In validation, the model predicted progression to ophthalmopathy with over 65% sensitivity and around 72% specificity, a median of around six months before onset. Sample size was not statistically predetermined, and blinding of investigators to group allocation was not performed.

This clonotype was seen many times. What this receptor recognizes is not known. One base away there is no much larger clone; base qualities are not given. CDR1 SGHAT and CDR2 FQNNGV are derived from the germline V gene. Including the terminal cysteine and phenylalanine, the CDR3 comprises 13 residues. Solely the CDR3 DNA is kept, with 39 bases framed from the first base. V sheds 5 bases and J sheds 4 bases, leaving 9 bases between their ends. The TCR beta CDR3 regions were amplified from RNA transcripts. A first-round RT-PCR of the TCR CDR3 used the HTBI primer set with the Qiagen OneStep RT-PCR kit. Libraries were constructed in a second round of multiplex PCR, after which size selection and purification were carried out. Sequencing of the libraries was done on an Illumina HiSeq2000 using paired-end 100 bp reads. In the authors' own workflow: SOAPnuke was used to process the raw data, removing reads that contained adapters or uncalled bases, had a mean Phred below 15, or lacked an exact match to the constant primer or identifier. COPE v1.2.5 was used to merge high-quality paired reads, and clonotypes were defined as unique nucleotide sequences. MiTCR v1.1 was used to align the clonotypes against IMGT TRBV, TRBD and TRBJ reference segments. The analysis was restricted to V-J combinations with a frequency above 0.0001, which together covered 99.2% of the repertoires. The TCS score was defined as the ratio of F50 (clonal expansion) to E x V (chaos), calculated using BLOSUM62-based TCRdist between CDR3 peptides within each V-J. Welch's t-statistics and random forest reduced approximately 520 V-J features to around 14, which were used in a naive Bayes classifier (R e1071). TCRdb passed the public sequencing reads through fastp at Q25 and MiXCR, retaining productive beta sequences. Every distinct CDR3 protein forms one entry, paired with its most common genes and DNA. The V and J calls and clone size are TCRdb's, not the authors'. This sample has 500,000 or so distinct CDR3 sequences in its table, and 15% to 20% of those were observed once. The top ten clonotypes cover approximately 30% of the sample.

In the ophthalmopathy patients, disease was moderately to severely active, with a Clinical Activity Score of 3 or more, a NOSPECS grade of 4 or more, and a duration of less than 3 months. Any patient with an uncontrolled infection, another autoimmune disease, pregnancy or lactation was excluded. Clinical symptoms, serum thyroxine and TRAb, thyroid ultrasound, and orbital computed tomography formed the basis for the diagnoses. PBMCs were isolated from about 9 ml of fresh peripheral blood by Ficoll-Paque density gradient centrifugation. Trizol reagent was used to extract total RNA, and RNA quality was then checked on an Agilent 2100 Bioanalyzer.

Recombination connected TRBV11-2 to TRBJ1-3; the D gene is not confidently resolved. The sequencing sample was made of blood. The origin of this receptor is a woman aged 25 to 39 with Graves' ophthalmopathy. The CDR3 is CASSLSRGNTIYF. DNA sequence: TGTGCCAGCAGCCTCTCGCGGGGAAACACCATATATTTT.